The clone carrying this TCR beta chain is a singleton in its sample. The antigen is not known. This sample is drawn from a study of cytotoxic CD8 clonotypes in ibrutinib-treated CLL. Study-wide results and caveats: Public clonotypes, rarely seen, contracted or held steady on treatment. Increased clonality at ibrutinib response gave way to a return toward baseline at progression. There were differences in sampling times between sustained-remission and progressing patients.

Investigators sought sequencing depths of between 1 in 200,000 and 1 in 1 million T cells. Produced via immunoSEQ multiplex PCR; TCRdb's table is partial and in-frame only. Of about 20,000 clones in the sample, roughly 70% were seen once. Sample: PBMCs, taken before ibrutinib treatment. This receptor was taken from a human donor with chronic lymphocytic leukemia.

The CDR3 sequence is CASSPSDRDVLEQYF. CDR3 DNA: TGTGCCAGCTCACCATCGGACAGGGATGTACTGGAGCAGTACTTC. The V and J genes are TRBV18 and TRBJ2-7; 8 bases agree with TRBD1. The V and J ends lost 2 bases and 7 bases, in that order; junction bases with no gene match: 10. The CDR3 spans 15 residues. Germline CDR1 KGHSH, CDR2 LQKENI.